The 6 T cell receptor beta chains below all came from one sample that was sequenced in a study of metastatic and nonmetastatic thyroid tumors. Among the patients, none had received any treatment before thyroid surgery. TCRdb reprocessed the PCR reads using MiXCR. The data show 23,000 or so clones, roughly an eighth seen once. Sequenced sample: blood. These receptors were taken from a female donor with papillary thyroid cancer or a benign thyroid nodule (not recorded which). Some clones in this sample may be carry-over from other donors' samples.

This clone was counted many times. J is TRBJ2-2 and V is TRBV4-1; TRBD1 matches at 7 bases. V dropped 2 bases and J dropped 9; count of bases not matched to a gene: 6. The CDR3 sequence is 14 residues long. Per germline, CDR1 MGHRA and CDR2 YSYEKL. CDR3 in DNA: TGCGCCAGCAGCCAAAGGGGGCAAGTTCGGGAGCTGTTTTTT. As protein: CASSQRGQVRELFF.

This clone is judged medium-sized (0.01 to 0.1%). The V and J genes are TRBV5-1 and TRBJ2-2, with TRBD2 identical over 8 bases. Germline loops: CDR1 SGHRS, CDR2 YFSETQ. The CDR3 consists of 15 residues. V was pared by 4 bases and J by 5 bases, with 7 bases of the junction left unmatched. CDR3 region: CASSLTSGETGELFF. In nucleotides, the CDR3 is TGCGCCAGCAGCCTTACTAGCGGAGAAACCGGGGAGCTGTTTTTT.

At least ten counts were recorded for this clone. This chain's CDR3 is CSVGGQDTGELFF. The CDR3 DNA reads TGCAGCGTAGGGGGACAGGACACCGGGGAGCTGTTTTTT. The chain employs TRBV29-1 and TRBJ2-2, with 8 bases that match TRBD1. Per the germline V gene, CDR1 is SQVTM and CDR2 is ANQGSEA. After removal of 6 bases from V and 3 bases from J, the junction contained 3 bases not matched to a gene. CDR3 length: 13 amino acids.

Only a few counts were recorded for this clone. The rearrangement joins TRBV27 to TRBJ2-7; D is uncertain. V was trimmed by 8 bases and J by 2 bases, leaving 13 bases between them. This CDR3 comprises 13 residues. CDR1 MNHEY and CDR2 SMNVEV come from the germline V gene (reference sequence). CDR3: CASSWGVPYEQYF. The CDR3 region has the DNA TGTGCCAGCTCTTGGGGTGTTCCCTACGAGCAGTACTTC.

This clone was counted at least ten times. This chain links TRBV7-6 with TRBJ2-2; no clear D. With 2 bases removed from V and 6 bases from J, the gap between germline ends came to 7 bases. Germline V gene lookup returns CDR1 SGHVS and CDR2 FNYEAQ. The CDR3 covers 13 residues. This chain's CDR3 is CASSLNAAGELFF. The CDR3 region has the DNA TGTGCCAGCAGCTTAAATGCGGCCGGGGAGCTGTTTTTT.

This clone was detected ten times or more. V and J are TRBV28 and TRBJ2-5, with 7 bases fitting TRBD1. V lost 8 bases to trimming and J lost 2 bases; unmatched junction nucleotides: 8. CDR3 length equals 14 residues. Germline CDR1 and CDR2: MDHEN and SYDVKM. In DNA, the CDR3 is TGTGCCAGCGGACGACAGGGCCCTCAAGAGACCCAGTACTTC. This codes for CASGRQGPQETQYF.